Below are 18 T cell receptor beta chains sequenced from a single sample in a study of blood T cell repertoires in COVID-19. Generated by immunoSEQ multiplex PCR, the TCRdb table keeps only in-frame clones and is missing some. The sample shows 400,000 to 500,000 clones, roughly 90% of them seen only once. Source material: PBMCs or T cells enriched from blood (not recorded which). The receptors stem from a middle-aged woman who had recovered from COVID-19.

This clone was found a few times. This sequence joins TRBV27 and TRBJ1-2; 7 nucleotides align to TRBD1. The V gene's germline CDR1 is MNHEY and CDR2 SMNVEV (reference sequence). V trimming: 3 bases; J trimming: 5 bases; junction bases outside the gene matches: 9. This CDR3 contains 15 residues. The CDR3 loop is CASSFNSGQFYGYTF. The DNA for the CDR3 is TGTGCCAGCAGTTTCAATTCGGGACAGTTTTATGGCTACACCTTC.

The V and J genes are TRBV18 and TRBJ1-2; D is undetermined. The V end lost 6 bases, the J end lost 4 bases, and 15 bases lay between the germline ends. The CDR3 consists of 14 residues. CDR1 and CDR2 (germline): KGHSH, LQKENI. The CDR3 sequence is CASSGAAAPYGYTF. The CDR3 bases are TGTGCCAGCTCGGGTGCGGCAGCGCCCTATGGCTACACCTTC.

The V call is TRBV5-4, the J call TRBJ1-2; TRBD1 aligns across 11 bases. Unmatched junction bases numbered 8, after V lost 0 bases and J lost 10 bases. CDR1 is SGHNT, CDR2 YYREEE, per germline (reference sequence). The CDR3 loop spans 15 amino acids. The DNA for the CDR3 is TGTGCCAGCAGCTTGGGAGGGACAGGGGGTTTTGACTACACCTTC. This gives the protein CASSLGGTGGFDYTF.

This clone was recorded a few times. The CDR3 is CAWSVALARLDEQFF. CDR3 DNA sequence: TGTGCCTGGAGTGTAGCACTAGCCAGACTCGATGAGCAGTTCTTC. The rearrangement joins TRBV30 to TRBJ2-1, with D perhaps TRBD2 (6 bases). The CDR3 runs to 15 residues. V lost 0 bases to trimming and J lost 8 bases, with 17 bases between them. The germline V gene has CDR1 GTSNPN and CDR2 SVGIG (reference sequence).

V gene TRBV7-6 combines with J gene TRBJ1-3; 10 bases align to TRBD1. Germline-derived CDR1 and CDR2 are SGHVS and FNYEAQ. The length of the CDR3 is 15 residues. Trimming removed 5 bases from V and 5 bases from J; junction bases left unmatched: 6. CDR3 sequence (DNA): TGTGCCAGCAGCCCCGGGACAGGGGACAGAAACACCATATATTTT. Amino acids: CASSPGTGDRNTIYF.

CDR3 in amino acids: CASSLSLTATYEQYF. The CDR3 DNA is TGTGCCAGCAGCTTAAGCCTGACAGCAACCTACGAGCAGTACTTC. The chain links TRBV7-8 to TRBJ2-7; perhaps TRBD1 as D (5 bases). The length of the CDR3 is 15 residues. V shed 2 bases and J shed 2 bases, with 13 bases lying between them. The germline gives CDR1 SGHVS, CDR2 FQNEAQ.

The chain joins TRBV14 to TRBJ2-7, with 9 bases lining up with TRBD1. This CDR3 spans 13 amino acids. In germline, CDR1 is SGHDN, CDR2 FVKESK. J was trimmed by 6 bases and V by 3 bases; bases with no gene match: 3. The CDR3 DNA sequence: TGTGCCAGCAGCCAGAGGACAGGGGCCGAGCAGTACTTC. It translates to CASSQRTGAEQYF.

This chain joins TRBV2 and TRBJ1-5; TRBD1 is a possible D gene (6 bases). V lost 1 base, J lost 6 bases, and 7 bases lay in between. This CDR3 contains 13 residues. Germline V gene lookup returns CDR1 SNHLY and CDR2 FYNNEI. This chain's CDR3 is CASSEEGGQPQHF. Written as DNA, the CDR3 is TGTGCCAGCAGTGAAGAAGGGGGTCAGCCCCAGCATTTT.

The chain joins TRBV6-5 to TRBJ2-1; 7 bases match TRBD2. J lost 10 bases, V lost 4 bases, and 10 bases had no gene match. Germline loops: CDR1 MNHEY, CDR2 SVGAGI. The CDR3 is 14 amino acids. This CDR3 is CASSSYGVGGEQFF. DNA for the CDR3: TGTGCCAGCAGTTCCTATGGGGTCGGGGGGGAGCAGTTCTTC.

The rearrangement links TRBV5-1 to TRBJ2-5; 7 bases match TRBD1. CDR3 length: 14 amino acids. Germline V gene sequence: CDR1 SGHRS, CDR2 YFSETQ. Losses at the gene ends were 3 bases for V and 2 bases for J; bases not matched to a gene: 4. The CDR3 DNA is TGCGCCAGCAGCTCGGGACAGATACAAGAGACCCAGTACTTC. Translation: CASSSGQIQETQYF.

In this sample, this clone turned up a few times. This chain links TRBV7-2 with TRBJ1-5; 8 bases line up with TRBD1. There are 15 residues in the CDR3. With 5 bases clipped from V and 3 bases from J, the junction kept 6 bases outside the gene matches. In germline, CDR1 is SGHTA, CDR2 FQGNSA. CDR3 in amino acids: CASSPQGAFNQPQHF. The CDR3 DNA reads as TGTGCCAGCAGCCCCCAGGGGGCCTTCAATCAGCCCCAGCATTTT. Filled out from reference TRBV7-2 and TRBJ1-5, the complete variable domain reads GAGVSQSPSNKVTEKGKDVELRCDPISGHTALYWYRQSLGQGLEFLIYFQGNSAPDKSGLPSDRFSAERTGGSVSTLTIQRTQQEDSAVYLCASSPQGAFNQPQHFGDGTRLSIL.

The chain joins TRBV18 to TRBJ2-7, with 10 bases aligning to TRBD2. The V segment lost 1 base and the J segment 5 bases; nucleotides outside the gene matches: 14. The CDR3 length is 18 residues. Germline V CDR1 and CDR2: KGHSH, LQKENI. CDR3 loop: CASSPRTGGGLAVNEQYF. CDR3 DNA sequence: TGTGCCAGCTCACCACGAACAGGGGGAGGACTAGCGGTTAACGAGCAGTACTTC. The variable domain in full, with the rest retrieved from reference TRBV18 and TRBJ2-7, is NAGVMQNPRHLVRRRGQEARLRCSPMKGHSHVYWYRQLPEEGLKFMVYLQKENIIDESGMPKERFSAEFPKEGPSILRIQQVVRGDSAAYFCASSPRTGGGLAVNEQYFGPGTRLTVT.

The chain uses TRBV5-6 and TRBJ1-1; D might be TRBD1 (6 bases). The CDR3 contains 13 residues. Trimming left V 2 bases short and J 4 bases short, with 9 bases between. Germline V gives CDR1 SGHDT, CDR2 YYEEEE. This CDR3 is CASSFFRGTEAFF. CDR3 nucleotides: TGTGCCAGCAGCTTCTTCAGGGGCACTGAAGCTTTCTTT.

The chain recombines TRBV15 with TRBJ1-2; TRBD1 matches at 9 bases. The ends lost 2 bases at V and 6 bases at J; junction bases unmatched: 10. The CDR3 covers 16 residues. Germline loops: CDR1 LNHNV, CDR2 YYDKDF (reference sequence). CDR3 sequence reads: CATSRYLQGASDGYTF. CDR3 DNA sequence: TGTGCCACCAGCAGATACCTACAGGGGGCTAGTGATGGCTACACCTTC.

The CDR3 protein is CASSSPIQASRYEQYF. The CDR3 bases are TGTGCCAGCAGCTCCCCCATACAGGCCTCTCGCTACGAGCAGTACTTC. V usage is TRBV6-2 or TRBV6-3 and J usage is TRBJ2-7, with D possibly matching TRBD1 (5 bases). The CDR3 is 16 amino acids. From germline, CDR1 is MNHEY and CDR2 SVGEGT. Trimming removed 6 bases from V and 3 bases from J, with 21 bases in between.

The CDR3 region is CAWSVGQTNLGPQHF. DNA of the CDR3: TGTGCCTGGAGTGTAGGGCAGACTAATTTAGGGCCCCAGCATTTT. The gene calls are TRBV30 and TRBJ1-5; D not certain. V was pared by 0 bases and J by 9 bases, with 18 bases between. CDR3 length: 15 amino acids. CDR1 is GTSNPN, CDR2 SVGIG, per germline (reference sequence).

The chain has TRBV5-1 and TRBJ2-2, with 7 bases matching TRBD1. Germline assignment: CDR1 SGHRS and CDR2 YFSETQ. The length of the CDR3 is 15 residues. J gave up 6 bases and V 4 bases, and 9 bases lay outside the gene matches. CDR3 residues: CASSLTGESAGELFF. The CDR3 bases are TGCGCCAGCAGCCTAACAGGGGAGTCGGCCGGGGAGCTGTTTTTT.

CDR3 loop: CASSVLAGNYGYTF. As DNA, the CDR3 is TGTGCCAGCAGCGTCTTAGCGGGGAACTATGGCTACACCTTC. The rearrangement links TRBV5-5 to TRBJ1-2; D remains unclear. CDR1 is SGHKS, CDR2 YYEKEE, per germline (reference sequence). The CDR3 is 14 residues long. V lost 4 bases and J lost 2, with 12 bases in between.